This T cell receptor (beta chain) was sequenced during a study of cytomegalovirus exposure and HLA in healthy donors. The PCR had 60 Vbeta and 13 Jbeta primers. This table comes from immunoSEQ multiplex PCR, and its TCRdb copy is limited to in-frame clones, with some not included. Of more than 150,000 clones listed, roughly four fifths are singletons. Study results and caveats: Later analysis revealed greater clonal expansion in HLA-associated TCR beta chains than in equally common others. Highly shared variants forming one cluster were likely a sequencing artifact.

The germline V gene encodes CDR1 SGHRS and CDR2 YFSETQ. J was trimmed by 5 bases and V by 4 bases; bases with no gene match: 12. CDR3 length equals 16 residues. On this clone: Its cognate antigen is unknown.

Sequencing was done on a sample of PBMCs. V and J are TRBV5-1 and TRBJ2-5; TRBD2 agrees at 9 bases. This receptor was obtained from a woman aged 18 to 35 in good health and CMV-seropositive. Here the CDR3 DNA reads TGCGCCAGCAGCCCCCGCCTAGCGGGGTATGTGGAGACCCAGTACTTC. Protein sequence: CASSPRLAGYVETQYF. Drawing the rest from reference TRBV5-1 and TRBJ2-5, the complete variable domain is KAGVTQTPRYLIKTRGQQVTLSCSPISGHRSVSWYQQTPGQGLQFLFEYFSETQRNKGNFPGRFSGRQFSNSRSEMNVSTLELGDSALYLCASSPRLAGYVETQYFGPGTRLLVL.